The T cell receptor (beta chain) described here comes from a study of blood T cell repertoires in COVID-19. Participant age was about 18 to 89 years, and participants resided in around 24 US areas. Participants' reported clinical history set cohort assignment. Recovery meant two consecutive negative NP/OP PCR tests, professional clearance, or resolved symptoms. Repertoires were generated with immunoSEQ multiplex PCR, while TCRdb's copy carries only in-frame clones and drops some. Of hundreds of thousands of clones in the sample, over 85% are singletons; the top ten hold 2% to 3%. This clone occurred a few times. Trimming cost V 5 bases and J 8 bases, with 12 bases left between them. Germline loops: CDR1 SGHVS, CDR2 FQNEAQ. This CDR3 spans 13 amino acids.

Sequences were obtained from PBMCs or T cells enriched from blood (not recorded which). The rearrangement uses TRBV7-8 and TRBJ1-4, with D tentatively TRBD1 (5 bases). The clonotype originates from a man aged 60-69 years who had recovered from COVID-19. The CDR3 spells CASSPGGREKLFF. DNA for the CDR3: TGTGCCAGCAGCCCTGGGGGGAGGGAAAAACTGTTTTTT.